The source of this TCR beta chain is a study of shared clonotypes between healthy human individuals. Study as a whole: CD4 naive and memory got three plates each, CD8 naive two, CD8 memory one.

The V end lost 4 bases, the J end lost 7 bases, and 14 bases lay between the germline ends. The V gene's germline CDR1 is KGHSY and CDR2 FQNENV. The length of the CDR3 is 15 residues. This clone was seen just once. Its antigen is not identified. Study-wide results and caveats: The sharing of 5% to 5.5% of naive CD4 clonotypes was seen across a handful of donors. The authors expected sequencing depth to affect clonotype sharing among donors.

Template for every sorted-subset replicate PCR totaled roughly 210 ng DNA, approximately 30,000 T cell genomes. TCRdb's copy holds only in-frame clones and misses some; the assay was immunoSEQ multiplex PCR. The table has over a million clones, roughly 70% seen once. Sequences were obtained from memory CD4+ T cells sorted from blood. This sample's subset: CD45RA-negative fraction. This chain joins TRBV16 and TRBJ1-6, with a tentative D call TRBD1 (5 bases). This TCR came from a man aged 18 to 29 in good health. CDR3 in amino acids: CASSPRPGPNSPLHF. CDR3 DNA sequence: TGTGCCAGCAGCCCAAGACCGGGGCCCAATTCACCCCTCCACTTT.